This TCR beta chain was sequenced for a study of Tregs in tolerant kidney transplant recipients. Findings and limits, study-wide: This study did not directly address biological reproducibility.

Unstimulated regulatory T cells (CD4+CD25+CD127-), CD4+CD25- non-regulatory cells, CD4 and CD8 cells were FACS-sorted from thawed PBMCs. A word on this clone: The antigen remains undetermined. The read terminates 3 residues before the CDR3 end, so the remaining end is supplied by the germline J gene.

Germline-derived CDR1 and CDR2 are MNHEY and SVGEGT. V was shortened by 0 bases and J by 2 bases, with 11 bases between the two germline ends. The CDR3 runs to 15 residues. Assay used: immunoSEQ multiplex PCR; TCRdb lists only in-frame clones, some missing. The sample is made up of about 48,000 clones, and the top ten hold 0.85% of it. The genes are TRBV6-2 or TRBV6-3 and TRBJ2-7; weak D call: TRBD1 (6 bases). The receptor comes from a human donor who received a combined kidney and bone marrow transplant. The sample consisted of CD4+ T cells from blood, taken before the transplant. CDR3 loop: CASSYSPQGPYEQYF. The CDR3 DNA, read in part, is TGTGCCAGCAGTTACTCGCCCCAGGGGCCCTACGAG.